This T cell receptor (beta chain) was identified in a study of blood T cells in healthy people across ages. Overall study results and limits: Calculation of diversity from one million T cells yielded estimates considered to be underestimates.

The use of a sample-barcoded 5' primer and a J-beta primer mix characterized a second PCR of about 7 to 12 cycles. Every cDNA molecule carried a tag from a template-switch adaptor bearing 12 random nucleotides. TCRdb recomputed calls from the 5' RACE reads with MiXCR, one row per CDR3 protein. The sample has over 500,000 distinct CDR3 sequences, roughly a quarter seen once. V lost 8 bases to trimming and J lost 5 bases; unmatched junction nucleotides: 10. The length of the CDR3 is 14 residues. Germline V gene data show CDR1 as SNHLY and CDR2 as FYNNEI. As to this clonotype: Antigen: not known.

The same sample was also studied in work on T cells of mothers and their children. As that report states: Reads recorded for TCR beta CDR3 numbered over 10 million per mother and around 3 million per child.

This chain connects TRBV2 to TRBJ2-5, with TRBD1 identical over 8 bases. The sequenced sample consisted of blood. This receptor was taken from a boy between 2 and 10 years old in good health. CDR3 protein: CASEGTGTWETQYF. The CDR3 DNA follows: TGTGCCAGCGAAGGGACAGGAACATGGGAGACCCAGTACTTC.